The clone carrying this TCR beta chain showed up just once. Its specificity is unknown. This sample was taken from a study of CD8+CD57+ T cells in acquired aplastic anemia. Study information: Across the sorted CD4+ and CD8+ cells, DNA amounts averaged roughly 3.5 ug. Findings and caveats of the study: In common between the patients and the controls were more than 25 CD8+ CDR3 sequences. Patients and controls were not found to differ significantly in CD8+ Simpson's diversity.

V gave up 2 bases and J gave up 3 bases, with 8 bases separating them. Germline values: CDR1 MNHNS, CDR2 SASEGT. CDR3 length: 13 amino acids. Profiling of TCR beta VDJ combinations and CDR3 sequences used genomic DNA as template. A single record per CDR3 protein comes from TCRdb applying MiXCR to the reads. The sample lists roughly 130,000 distinct CDR3 sequences; more than 40% were seen once. The genes are TRBV6-1 and TRBJ2-7; D is unclear. This clonotype originated in a human donor in good health, serving as a control. The sequenced sample consisted of sorted CD4+, CD8+, or CD8+CD57+ T cells (not recorded which) from PBMCs. The CDR3 loop is CASSEFISYEQYF. CDR3 nucleotides: TGTGCCAGCAGTGAATTTATAAGCTACGAGCAGTACTTC.